The 26 T cell receptor beta chains in this list originate from one sample, sequenced in a study of identical twins listed by TCRdb under 2016. Library preparation was by 5' RACE. The data were produced on an Illumina HiSeq 2000. TCRdb handled the public reads itself, with Q25 trimming in fastp and clone calling in MiXCR, and kept productive beta chains. Duplicate CDR3 protein sequences are folded into a single record with the most common DNA and genes. The sample contains hundreds of thousands of distinct CDR3 sequences, 7.1% of them found a single time. The ten largest clones take up around 1.6% of the sample. The same sample was also used in a study of yellow fever vaccine responses in identical twins.

What was sequenced was PBMCs. These receptors all stem from a woman younger than 30 in good health.

In its sample, this clonotype was seen a few times. The chain uses TRBV24-1 and TRBJ2-5; 10 nucleotides line up with TRBD2. The CDR3 runs 15 residues. Germline loops: CDR1 KGHDR, CDR2 SFDVKD. The trim removed 4 bases at V and 5 bases at J, leaving 6 bases unmatched. DNA for the CDR3: TGTGCCACCAGTGACCAGCGGGAGGGGTATGAGACCCAGTACTTC. Amino acids: CATSDQREGYETQYF.

The chain has TRBV20-1 and TRBJ2-1; 13 bases line up with TRBD2. Per germline, CDR1 DFQATT and CDR2 SNEGSKA (reference sequence). The CDR3 contains 14 residues. CDR3 nucleotides: TGCAGCCCCCGAACTAGCGGGGGGGCGAATGAGCAGTTCTTC. Translation gives CSPRTSGGANEQFF.

This clonotype was seen many times. The chain links TRBV5-1 to TRBJ2-2, with D possibly being TRBD1 (6 bases). Trimming took off 1 base at V and 1 base at J, with 14 bases between the two ends. The germline CDR1 and CDR2 sequences are SGHRS and YFSETQ. The CDR3 is 17 residues long. DNA for the CDR3: TGCGCCAGCAGCTTGCCTGCCCCGGGACAGAACACCGGGGAGCTGTTTTTT. Residues: CASSLPAPGQNTGELFF.

The chain is built from TRBV28 and TRBJ2-7; D is possibly TRBD1 (6 bases). Trimming pared 5 bases from V and 0 bases from J, leaving 14 bases between. CDR1 is MDHEN, CDR2 SYDVKM, per germline. CDR3 length: 15 amino acids. In DNA form, the CDR3 reads TGTGCCAGCAGTCCTCCGGGACACCTCTCCTACGAGCAGTACTTC. Encoded protein: CASSPPGHLSYEQYF.

The chain uses TRBV7-9 and TRBJ2-7; D is perhaps TRBD1 (6 bases). From germline, CDR1 is SEHNR and CDR2 FQNEAQ (reference sequence). The CDR3 runs to 14 residues. The germline V and J ends were trimmed by 3 bases and 6 bases, with 15 bases remaining between them. In DNA, the CDR3 is TGTGCCAGCAGCTTCGGCAGGGGTGGGAGCGAGCAGTACGTC. Amino acids: CASSFGRGGSEQYV.

This clonotype has ten or more counts. The chain links TRBV7-8 to TRBJ2-5; unclear D gene. The V end lost 5 bases, the J end lost 1 base, and 11 bases lay between the germline ends. This CDR3 contains 14 residues. The V gene's germline CDR1 is SGHVS and CDR2 FQNEAQ. CDR3: CASSPGQVQETQYF. CDR3 DNA: TGTGCCAGCAGCCCCGGGCAGGTCCAAGAGACCCAGTACTTC. The whole variable domain, remainder taken from reference TRBV7-8 and TRBJ2-5, is GAGVSQSPRYKVAKRGQDVALRCDPISGHVSLFWYQQALGQGPEFLTYFQNEAQLDKSGLPSDRFFAERPEGSVSTLKIQRTQQEDSAVYLCASSPGQVQETQYFGPGTRLLVL.

The chain joins TRBV12-3 or TRBV12-4 to TRBJ2-5; TRBD1 agrees at 7 bases. The CDR3 is 14 amino acids. The V gene end was trimmed by 6 bases and the J gene end by 2 bases; junction bases not matched to a gene: 6. The CDR3 is CASRLGTAQETQYF. CDR3 DNA sequence: TGTGCCAGCAGGCTAGGGACAGCACAAGAGACCCAGTACTTC.

This rearrangement joins TRBV7-9 to TRBJ1-2; D is perhaps TRBD1 (6 bases). The CDR3 runs to 12 residues. V dropped 5 bases and J dropped 6 bases, with 10 bases sitting between them. The germline CDR1 and CDR2 sequences are SEHNR and FQNEAQ (reference sequence). CDR3 amino acids: CASSPRTDGYTF. The CDR3 DNA reads as TGTGCCAGCAGCCCCCGGACAGATGGCTACACCTTC.

This clonotype showed up just a few times. The chain recombines TRBV12-3 or TRBV12-4 with TRBJ1-3; D ambiguous. This CDR3 contains 12 residues. V gave up 6 bases and J gave up 6 bases, with 9 bases separating them. The CDR3 DNA follows: TGTGCCAGCAGCAAGGGCCTAAACACCATATATTTT. Encoded protein: CASSKGLNTIYF.

The chain carries TRBV11-1 and TRBJ2-2, with 9 bases lining up with TRBD2. This CDR3 is 18 amino acids long. Germline V gene sequence: CDR1 SGHAT, CDR2 FQDESV (reference sequence). Losses at the gene ends were 4 bases for V and 3 bases for J; bases not matched to a gene: 12. The DNA of the CDR3 is TGTGCCAGCAGCTCCGCCTATTCGGCGGGAGGGTACACCGGGGAGCTGTTTTTT. It is translated as CASSSAYSAGGYTGELFF.

This chain joins TRBV12-3 or TRBV12-4 and TRBJ1-2; 9 bases are shared with TRBD1. V lost 5 bases to trimming and J lost 6 bases; unmatched junction nucleotides: 10. This CDR3 spans 15 amino acids. CDR3 amino acids: CASSRSTGGRNGYTF. In DNA form, the CDR3 reads TGTGCCAGCAGTCGAAGTACAGGGGGCAGGAATGGCTACACCTTC.

V gene TRBV18 combines with J gene TRBJ2-2, with TRBD1 matching over 7 bases. Trimming cost V 3 bases and J 3 bases; bases outside gene matches: 10. Germline CDR1 reads KGHSH; CDR2 reads LQKENI. This CDR3 has 17 amino acids. The CDR3 here is CASSPGTDQIYTGELFF. In DNA form, the CDR3 reads TGTGCCAGCTCACCTGGGACAGATCAAATCTACACCGGGGAGCTGTTTTTT.

This clonotype was recorded at least ten times. The genes are TRBV5-1 and TRBJ1-2, with D possibly matching TRBD1 (5 bases). V was clipped by 5 bases and J by 5 bases, with 13 bases between them. Germline CDR1 SGHRS, CDR2 YFSETQ. This CDR3 is built from 13 residues. The CDR3 region has the DNA TGCGCCAGCAGGAGGGACTACGTATATGGCTACACCTTC. Encoded protein: CASRRDYVYGYTF.

This clonotype was counted only a few times. The chain combines TRBV5-5 with TRBJ1-2; possible D gene TRBD1, 5 bases. The CDR3 has 14 amino acids. Deletions cut 0 bases from V and 4 bases from J, with 10 bases between. CDR1 is SGHKS and CDR2 is YYEKEE in the germline V gene (reference sequence). CDR3 coding DNA: TGTGCCAGCAGCTTGGCACAGGCCTTCTATGGCTACACCTTC. As protein: CASSLAQAFYGYTF.

This clonotype was detected ten times or more. A read error may account for a junction end that differs from germline. The V call is TRBV3-1, the J call TRBJ2-5, with D maybe TRBD1 (6 bases). The CDR3 runs to 14 residues. The germline V gene has CDR1 LGHDT and CDR2 YNNKEL (reference sequence). CDR3: CASRTGGIQGTFTF. The CDR3 nucleotides are TGTGCCAGCAGGACGGGCGGAATACAGGGTACTTTCACCTTC.

V gene TRBV15 combines with J gene TRBJ2-5; 8 bases fit TRBD2. The junction had 4 bases not matched to a gene; V was cut back by 0 bases and J by 1 base. CDR3 length: 16 amino acids. CDR1 and CDR2 (germline): LNHNV, YYDKDF (reference sequence). CDR3 nucleotides: TGTGCCACCAGCAGAGATTTGGCGGGAGGCCAAGAGACCCAGTACTTC. It codes for CATSRDLAGGQETQYF.

This clonotype has only a few counts. The chain links TRBV28 to TRBJ2-2, with D tentatively TRBD1 (6 bases). Germline V gene sequence: CDR1 MDHEN, CDR2 SYDVKM. V lost 4 bases and J lost 1, with 16 bases in between. The length of the CDR3 is 17 residues. This chain's CDR3 is CASSSWGTTRNTGELFF. CDR3 nucleotide sequence: TGTGCCAGCAGTTCTTGGGGGACAACTAGGAACACCGGGGAGCTGTTTTTT.

This clonotype came up a few times. The chain uses TRBV3-1 and TRBJ2-1, with TRBD2 matching 16 bases. CDR1 LGHDT and CDR2 YNNKEL come from the germline V gene (reference sequence). The CDR3 covers 16 residues. The junction had 6 bases not matched to a gene; V was cut back by 4 bases and J by 9 bases. CDR3 region: CASSRGTSGRVGEQFF. The CDR3 nucleotides read TGTGCCAGCAGCCGAGGGACTAGCGGGAGGGTAGGTGAGCAGTTCTTC.

The chain recombines TRBV2 with TRBJ2-5; D remains unclear. Germline loops: CDR1 SNHLY, CDR2 FYNNEI. Trimming left V 2 bases short and J 5 bases short, with 12 bases between. The CDR3 runs 14 residues. The CDR3 DNA reads TGTGCCAGCAGTGAAAATGGAGATAGGGAGACCCAGTACTTC. This codes for CASSENGDRETQYF. Full variable domain (missing parts from reference TRBV2 and TRBJ2-5): EPEVTQTPSHQVTQMGQEVILRCVPISNHLYFYWYRQILGQKVEFLVSFYNNEISEKSEIFDDQFSVERPDGSNFTLKIRSTKLEDSAMYFCASSENGDRETQYFGPGTRLLVL.

This clonotype was picked up a small number of times. The V call is TRBV4-1, the J call TRBJ2-7; perhaps TRBD2 as D (6 bases). The CDR3 is made up of 15 amino acids. V dropped 4 bases and J dropped 3 bases, with 16 bases sitting between them. The germline CDR1 and CDR2 sequences are MGHRA and YSYEKL. CDR3 amino acids: CASSRAEPGDYEQYF. The CDR3 nucleotides are TGCGCCAGCAGCCGGGCCGAACCGGGAGACTACGAGCAGTACTTC.

The rearrangement joins TRBV5-1 to TRBJ1-3; D not certain. The V end lost 4 bases, the J end lost 0 bases, and 11 bases lay between the germline ends. This CDR3 has 15 residues. Per germline, CDR1 SGHRS and CDR2 YFSETQ. DNA for the CDR3: TGCGCCAGCAGCCCCTATTGGGGCTCTGGAAACACCATATATTTT. Protein sequence: CASSPYWGSGNTIYF.

This clonotype was observed a few times. This rearrangement joins TRBV5-1 to TRBJ2-1; TRBD2 matches at 12 bases. The germline V gene encodes CDR1 SGHRS and CDR2 YFSETQ. Germline trimming cut 2 bases from V and 5 bases from J; bases unmatched to any gene: 5. The CDR3 runs to 16 residues. CDR3: CASSLTGLAGNNEQFF. As DNA, the CDR3 is TGCGCCAGCAGCTTAACCGGACTAGCGGGGAACAATGAGCAGTTCTTC.

This clonotype was recorded at least ten times. The rearrangement links TRBV28 to TRBJ1-6, with TRBD1 matching over 9 bases. This CDR3 has 15 amino acids. Trimming cost V 5 bases and J 12 bases; bases outside gene matches: 11. Germline V lookup: CDR1 MDHEN, CDR2 SYDVKM. CDR3 DNA sequence: TGTGCCAGCAGTACAGGGGGCGACGGTCGGGGACCCCTCCACTTT. It is translated as CASSTGGDGRGPLHF.

The chain joins TRBV5-1 to TRBJ1-5; D is unclear. V lost 0 bases, J lost 0 bases, and 7 bases lay in between. The CDR3 spans 15 residues. Looked up from germline, CDR1 is SGHRS and CDR2 is YFSETQ. CDR3 sequence: CASSLGPASNQPQHF. For the CDR3, the DNA is TGCGCCAGCAGCTTGGGGCCAGCTAGCAATCAGCCCCAGCATTTT.

On this clonotype: At one end, the junction sequence differs from germline, possibly due to a read error. This sequence joins TRBV2 and TRBJ2-4; 7 nucleotides match TRBD1. The CDR3 spans 18 residues. Germline CDR1 and CDR2: SNHLY and FYNNEI. In DNA form, the CDR3 reads TGTACCAGCTGTTTAGAGGGCTCGACAGGGCAAGCCAAAAACATTCAGTACTTC. Translating it yields CTSCLEGSTGQAKNIQYF.

The rearrangement uses TRBV2 and TRBJ1-2, with 7 bases fitting TRBD1. The junction had 13 bases not matched to a gene; V was cut back by 1 base and J by 5 bases. This CDR3 is 17 amino acids long. The germline gives CDR1 SNHLY, CDR2 FYNNEI. The CDR3 region is CASSEGGLTGFGYGYTF. CDR3 DNA sequence: TGTGCCAGCAGTGAAGGGGGCCTGACAGGGTTCGGGTATGGCTACACCTTC.